This TCR beta chain originates from a study of T cell responses to AZD1222 COVID-19 vaccine. This CDR3 is 16 amino acids long. Germline V gene data show CDR1 as MNHEY and CDR2 as SMNVEV (reference sequence). J was trimmed by 0 bases and V by 2 bases; bases with no gene match: 6. Here immunoSEQ multiplex PCR was the method, and the copy in TCRdb shows in-frame clones only, minus some. This table has about 180,000 clones, about 90% appearing once. Concerning this clone itself: The antigen remains undetermined.

Points from the study as a whole: Dominant CD4 TCR responses targeted spike regions 160-218 and 743-854.

Source: peripheral blood, taken 28 days after the second dose of the MenACWY control vaccine. The rearrangement links TRBV27 to TRBJ2-7; TRBD2 matches 8 bases. The receptor was isolated from an adult who received the MenACWY meningococcal vaccine as a control. CDR3 region: CASSLLASGRSYEQYF. CDR3 in DNA: TGTGCCAGCAGTTTACTGGCTAGCGGGCGCTCCTACGAGCAGTACTTC.